The 20 T cell receptor beta chains below all came from one sample that was sequenced in a study of OX40 agonist ivuxolimab in advanced cancers. The method was immunoSEQ multiplex PCR; TCRdb's version includes in-frame clones alone and lacks a portion of them. The repertoire consists of roughly 120,000 clones, with approximately 90% occurring once and the leading ten covering around 0.81%. The input for sequencing was CD4+ or CD8+ T cells sorted from blood, taken in a trial of the OX40 agonist ivuxolimab. Receptors were obtained from an adult with an advanced solid tumor such as melanoma, head and neck, liver or kidney cancer.

This clone was observed once. CDR3 in amino acids: CASSPFGTSGSYNEQFF. The CDR3 DNA reads as TGTGCCAGCAGCCCCTTCGGGACTAGCGGATCCTACAATGAGCAGTTCTTC. This rearrangement joins TRBV5-8 to TRBJ2-1; 11 bases are shared with TRBD2. Germline CDR1 reads SGHTS; CDR2 reads YDEGEE. Losses at the gene ends were 4 bases for V and 1 base for J; bases not matched to a gene: 7. This CDR3 contains 17 residues.

This chain connects TRBV6-1 to TRBJ1-3; 8 bases map to TRBD1. The CDR3 is 15 residues long. CDR1 and CDR2 from the germline V gene are MNHNS and SASEGT. Trimming took 3 bases from V and 4 from J; bases not matched to a gene: 5. The CDR3 nucleotides are TGTGCCAGCAGTGAGGGACAGGTCTCCGGAAACACCATATATTTT. It specifies CASSEGQVSGNTIYF.

The chain joins TRBV6-1 to TRBJ2-3; 7 bases map to TRBD2. V lost 8 bases and J lost 4; bases outside the gene matches: 12. This CDR3 is built from 15 residues. Germline V gene data show CDR1 as MNHNS and CDR2 as SASEGT. This chain's CDR3 is CASARGDGIADTQYF. The CDR3 region has the DNA TGTGCCAGCGCCCGGGGGGATGGGATCGCAGATACGCAGTATTTT.

The rearrangement joins TRBV27 to TRBJ1-1; D might be TRBD1 (6 bases). Trimming took 3 bases from V and 4 from J, leaving 12 bases between them. Germline V gene lookup returns CDR1 MNHEY and CDR2 SMNVEV (reference sequence). The CDR3 extends over 14 amino acids. CDR3 sequence reads: CASSLGQGPTEAFF. For the CDR3, the DNA is TGTGCCAGCAGTTTGGGTCAGGGGCCCACTGAAGCTTTCTTT.

This rearrangement joins TRBV28 to TRBJ1-5; no clear D. Trimming shortened V by 3 bases and J by 3 bases, and 12 bases separated the two germline ends. This CDR3 contains 15 residues. Germline CDR1 is MDHEN and CDR2 is SYDVKM. The CDR3 DNA follows: TGTGCCAGCAGTTTGGCAGCGGCCCCCAATCAGCCCCAGCATTTT. Amino acids: CASSLAAAPNQPQHF.

This clone occurred once. The junction and the germline gene differ at one end; a read error may be behind it. This CDR3 is also generated by other DNA sequences in the sample. V is TRBV13 and J is TRBJ1-5; D is possibly TRBD1 (6 bases). Germline CDR1 PRHDT, CDR2 FYEKMQ (reference sequence). The CDR3 extends over 13 amino acids. CDR3 amino acids: CASSLDRDQPQHF. The CDR3 DNA sequence: TGTGCCAGCAGCTTAGACAGGGATCAGCCCCAGCACTTT.

CDR3 coding DNA: TGTGCCAGCAGCTTAAAAGCCACAGATACGCAGTATTTT. Residues: CASSLKATDTQYF. The genes are TRBV7-9 and TRBJ2-3; D remains ambiguous. The CDR3 is made up of 13 amino acids. The V gene lost 2 bases and the J gene lost 2 bases, with 5 bases spanning the gap. Germline assignment: CDR1 SEHNR and CDR2 FQNEAQ (reference sequence).

The chain couples TRBV27 to TRBJ2-1, with 12 bases fitting TRBD2. The V segment lost 8 bases and the J segment 6 bases; nucleotides outside the gene matches: 5. Germline V CDR1 and CDR2: MNHEY, SMNVEV (reference sequence). This CDR3 spans 14 amino acids. CDR3 bases: TGTGCCAGCGGGGGACTAGCGGGTGGCAATGAGCAGTTCTTC. Translated: CASGGLAGGNEQFF.

The J gene is TRBJ2-6, the V gene TRBV14; D is possibly TRBD1 (5 bases). With 5 bases removed from V and 2 bases from J, the gap between germline ends came to 10 bases. This CDR3 contains 15 residues. Germline values: CDR1 SGHDN, CDR2 FVKESK. CDR3 bases: TGTGCCAGCAGCTTAGGGGCACCTGGGGCCAACGTCCTGACTTTC. Translating it yields CASSLGAPGANVLTF.

The V and J genes are TRBV7-4 and TRBJ2-5; TRBD2 matches at 9 bases. The germline V gene has CDR1 SGHVT and CDR2 SQSDAQ. The CDR3 runs 15 residues. The V gene end was trimmed by 1 base and the J gene end by 2 bases; junction bases not matched to a gene: 2. CDR3 bases: TGTGCCAGCAGCTTAGGGGCGGGGGGGCAAGAGACCCAGTACTTC. Translation gives CASSLGAGGQETQYF.

This clone was counted between two and nine times. J is TRBJ1-4 and V is TRBV25-1, with a possible D match to TRBD1 (6 bases). CDR3 length: 15 amino acids. Trimming cost V 6 bases and J 4 bases, with 15 bases left between them. In germline, CDR1 is MGHDK, CDR2 SYGVNS. The CDR3 nucleotides are TGTGCCAGCAGCACTCCGGGACACTTTAATGAAAAACTGTTTTTT. This gives the protein CASSTPGHFNEKLFF.

The chain uses TRBV5-1 and TRBJ1-5; D remains unclear. Trimming took off 0 bases at V and 0 bases at J, with 7 bases between the two ends. Germline V gives CDR1 SGHRS, CDR2 YFSETQ. This CDR3 has 15 amino acids. DNA for the CDR3: TGCGCCAGCAGCTTGGTAGGGAATAGCAATCAGCCCCAGCATTTT. Protein product: CASSLVGNSNQPQHF. The variable domain in full, with the rest retrieved from reference TRBV5-1 and TRBJ1-5, is KAGVTQTPRYLIKTRGQQVTLSCSPISGHRSVSWYQQTPGQGLQFLFEYFSETQRNKGNFPGRFSGRQFSNSRSEMNVSTLELGDSALYLCASSLVGNSNQPQHFGDGTRLSIL.

This chain connects TRBV29-1 to TRBJ1-5; D is ambiguous. The germline V gene has CDR1 SQVTM and CDR2 ANQGSEA. CDR3 length equals 13 residues. Trimming took 4 bases from V and 8 from J, leaving 15 bases between them. The CDR3 nucleotides read TGCAGCGTTGGGTCATCAGAAATGGAGCCCCAGCATTTT. Translating gives CSVGSSEMEPQHF. Drawing the rest from reference TRBV29-1 and TRBJ1-5, the complete variable domain is SAVISQKPSRDICQRGTSLTIQCQVDSQVTMMFWYRQQPGQSLTLIATANQGSEATYESGFVIDKFPISRPNLTFSTLTVSNMSPEDSSIYLCSVGSSEMEPQHFGDGTRLSIL.

The chain couples TRBV7-3 to TRBJ2-2; no clear D gene. This CDR3 has 12 residues. Trimming pared 2 bases from V and 4 bases from J, leaving 2 bases between. Germline V gene data show CDR1 as SGHTA and CDR2 as FQGTGA. CDR3 bases: TGTGCCAGCAGCTTATTCACCGGGGAGCTGTTTTTT. Its translation: CASSLFTGELFF.

The chain links TRBV6-1 to TRBJ1-5; 10 nucleotides align to TRBD1. The CDR3 consists of 18 residues. The germline CDR1 and CDR2 sequences are MNHNS and SASEGT. V lost 3 bases, J lost 1 base, and 9 bases stayed unmatched. CDR3 nucleotide sequence: TGTGCCAGCAGTGACGACAGGGGGCAGTCGATAAGCAATCAGCCCCAGCATTTT. Encoded protein: CASSDDRGQSISNQPQHF.

This clone is a singleton in its sample. This sequence joins TRBV30 and TRBJ1-2; D remains ambiguous. Trimming removed 8 bases at V and 1 base at J, with 14 bases between. The V gene's germline CDR1 is GTSNPN and CDR2 SVGIG (reference sequence). This CDR3 region has 13 residues. CDR3 nucleotide sequence: TGTGCCCTGACCCACAGAAGTAACTATGGCTACACCTTC. It encodes CALTHRSNYGYTF.

This clone was picked up one time. DNA for the CDR3: TGTGCCACCAGCAGGGGACAGGGACACCTTACCTCCTACGAGCAGTACTTC. Translating gives CATSRGQGHLTSYEQYF. The chain carries TRBV15 and TRBJ2-7; 9 nucleotides agree with TRBD1. The germline gives CDR1 LNHNV, CDR2 YYDKDF (reference sequence). After removal of 3 bases from V and 0 bases from J, the junction contained 9 bases not matched to a gene. This CDR3 comprises 17 residues.

The chain joins TRBV19 to TRBJ2-7; 8 bases are shared with TRBD2. This CDR3 spans 15 amino acids. Looked up from germline, CDR1 is LNHDA and CDR2 is SQIVND (reference sequence). The junction had 7 bases not matched to a gene; V was cut back by 3 bases and J by 3 bases. CDR3 coding DNA: TGTGCCAGTAGTATCCAACTAGCGGTCCTCTACGAGCAGTACTTC. This codes for CASSIQLAVLYEQYF.

The chain joins TRBV11-2 to TRBJ2-7; 10 bases map to TRBD1. The J segment lost 3 bases and the V segment lost 1 base, leaving 6 bases of the junction unmatched. Germline CDR1 reads SGHAT; CDR2 reads FQNNGV. The CDR3 length is 16 residues. CDR3 bases: TGTGCCAGCAGCTTAGGTAACCGGGACAGGGGCTACGAGCAGTACTTC. The encoded protein is CASSLGNRDRGYEQYF.

V and J are TRBV11-2 and TRBJ1-3; D remains ambiguous. The CDR3 contains 14 residues. The germline V gene encodes CDR1 SGHAT and CDR2 FQNNGV. Trimming took off 5 bases at V and 4 bases at J, with 12 bases between the two ends. The CDR3 DNA follows: TGTGCCAGCAGCAACCGGGTGGTCGGAAACACCATATATTTT. It encodes CASSNRVVGNTIYF.